The clone carrying this T cell receptor (beta chain) appeared once. The antigen is not known. The junction departs from the called germline gene at one end, perhaps through a read error. To make TCR beta libraries, researchers used iRepertoire HTBI primers and Arm-PCR of CDR3 regions. Under the authors' procedure: Across samples, 50 to 65 TRBV and 13 to 15 TRBJ segments were found. TCRdb passed the multiplex PCR reads through MiXCR, listing each CDR3 protein once. The V and J calls and clone size come from TCRdb's table, not from the authors' own analysis. The sample carries 350,000 to 500,000 distinct CDR3 sequences, 12% to 15% recorded once. This sample's time point: newly diagnosed GD, antithyroid drugs for less than 3 months. Extracted PBMC RNA gave rise to the TCR library. Germline V gives CDR1 MDHEN, CDR2 SYDVKM. This CDR3 region has 15 residues. The data were taken from a study of regulatory T cells in long-lasting Graves disease. Study-wide background: Antithyroid drugs had been taken by newly diagnosed Graves' patients for under 3 months.

The study's findings and limits: Persistent patients shared more public clonotypes (about 2,900) than new patients (about 930).

These same records also appear under a second study, on T cells in Graves' hyperthyroidism and ophthalmopathy. As that study records: Researchers defined stable Graves' hyperthyroidism as no ophthalmopathy progression within 18 months.

The V and J genes are TRBV28 and TRBJ1-4; maybe TRBD1 (6 bases). The clonotype comes from a woman in her forties or fifties with Graves disease. The source material was peripheral blood mononuclear cells (PBMCs), sampled at new diagnosis, from a patient treated with antithyroid drugs. CDR3 sequence (DNA): TGTGCCAGGAGTTTAAAGGGGGCAACTAATGAAAAACTGTTTTTT. Translation gives CARSLKGATNEKLFF.